The rows below give T cell receptor beta chains drawn from one sample of a study of OX40 agonist ivuxolimab in advanced cancers. The assay was immunoSEQ multiplex PCR, and TCRdb's table has in-frame clones only and misses some. The repertoire includes about 53,000 clones, 70% to 90% of them detected once, and around 1.5% sits in the top ten. The specimen comprised CD4+ or CD8+ T cells sorted from blood, sampled in a trial of the OX40 agonist ivuxolimab. The source is an adult with an advanced solid tumor such as melanoma, head and neck, liver or kidney cancer. Both conserved end residues are part of each CDR3. The D gene is left open where the match is weak. Clone size is shown for a subset of rows, as once, few, many or a class of expanded clone.

v_gene	j_gene	abundance	d_gene	CDR3nt	CDR3aa
TRBV18	TRBJ2-2	NA	TRBD2	TGTGCCAGCTCCCCGGGACTAGCGGGCGACGGGGAGCTGTTTTTT	CASSPGLAGDGELFF
TRBV27	TRBJ2-3	NA	NA	TGTGCCAGCAGTTCGACTAGCACAGATACGCAGTATTTT	CASSSTSTDTQYF
TRBV5-1	TRBJ2-5	NA	TRBD1	TGCGCCAGCAGCTTGGACAGGGGGCGCGGGGAGACCCAGTACTTC	CASSLDRGRGETQYF
TRBV7-2	TRBJ2-1	NA	NA	TGTGCCAGCAGCTTAGGACTAGGAGTCAATGAGCAGTTCTTC	CASSLGLGVNEQFF
TRBV18	TRBJ1-5	once	NA	TGTGCCAGCTCACGGACAGACAATCAGCCCCAGCATTTT	CASSRTDNQPQHF
TRBV19	TRBJ1-5	NA	NA	TGTGCCAGTAGTATAAAGCCTGGTCAGCCCCAGCATTTT	CASSIKPGQPQHF
TRBV19	TRBJ2-7	NA	NA	TGTGCCAGTAGCGGGACACACTACTACGAGCAGTACTTC	CASSGTHYYEQYF
TRBV5-1	TRBJ2-2	once	NA	TGCGCCAGCAGCTTGGGTGGAGGACCGGGCACCGGGGAGCTGTTTTTT	CASSLGGGPGTGELFF
TRBV5-1	TRBJ1-3	NA	NA	TGCGCCAGCAGCTTGGTCGGCAGGGTGGCTGGAAACACCATATATTTT	CASSLVGRVAGNTIYF
TRBV7-9	TRBJ2-7	NA	NA	TGTGCCAGCAGCTTAGGCTGGAGGGGGGACATACAATACGAGCAGTACTTC	CASSLGWRGDIQYEQYF
TRBV6-5	TRBJ2-7	NA	TRBD2	TGTGCCAGCAGTTACAGAGCGGGAGTATCCTACGAGCAGTACTTC	CASSYRAGVSYEQYF
TRBV6-5	TRBJ2-1	NA	NA	TGTGCCAGCAGTTTACACAGATTAAACAATGAGCAGTTCTTC	CASSLHRLNNEQFF
TRBV2	TRBJ2-5	few	TRBD2	TGTGCCAGCAGTGCACGCCGGGGGGGAGGAGAGACCCAGTACTTC	CASSARRGGGETQYF
TRBV4-1	TRBJ2-7	NA	TRBD1	TGCGCCAGCAGCCAAGTTGGGGACAGCTTCTACGAGCAGTACTTC	CASSQVGDSFYEQYF
TRBV5-1	TRBJ2-5	once	NA	TGCGCCAGCAGCCCCTCAGGGCAAAACCAAGAGACCCAGTACTTC	CASSPSGQNQETQYF
TRBV28	TRBJ2-7	NA	NA	TGTGCCAGCAAGTTTATGTCAGGGGACGTTGCCTACGAGCAGTACTTC	CASKFMSGDVAYEQYF
TRBV7-9	TRBJ1-2	NA	NA	TGTGCCAGCAGCCCCTCCGGGGTGGAGTATGGCTACACCTTC	CASSPSGVEYGYTF
TRBV5-1	TRBJ2-2	NA	NA	TGCGCCAGCAGCTTGGGGAACACCGGGGAGCTGTTTTTT	CASSLGNTGELFF
TRBV27	TRBJ2-3	NA	NA	TGTGCCAGCAGTATCCGGACCCGTGTGGATACGCAGTATTTT	CASSIRTRVDTQYF
TRBV5-1	TRBJ2-3	NA	TRBD2	TGCGCCAGCAGCTCCGGGGGGAGCACAGATACGCAGTATTTT	CASSSGGSTDTQYF
TRBV28	TRBJ1-1	NA	TRBD1	TGTGCCAGCGCCAGAGGGGGCTCGAACACTGAAGCTTTCTTT	CASARGGSNTEAFF
TRBV6-5	TRBJ1-2	NA	NA	TGTGCCAGCAGTTACTCCTATGACCTGAAGGGCGGCTACACCTTC	CASSYSYDLKGGYTF
TRBV29-1	TRBJ2-7	once	NA	TGCAGCGTTAGGGGTCCCACTACTCACGAGCAGTACTTC	CSVRGPTTHEQYF
TRBV10-3	TRBJ2-1	NA	NA	TGTGCCGCCCAGGCTCAGGGTTTGGGAATCAATGAGCAGTTCTTC	CAAQAQGLGINEQFF
TRBV6-6	TRBJ2-7	NA	TRBD1	TGTGCCAGCAGAGCGCCCTCAGGGGGCGAGCAGTACTTC	CASRAPSGGEQYF
TRBV5-1	TRBJ2-5	NA	TRBD2	TGCGCCACAAGACAGGGCCTAGCGGGGGCCCAAGAGACCCAGTACTTC	CATRQGLAGAQETQYF
TRBV28	TRBJ1-5	NA	NA	TGTGCCAGCAACTCAATGTCGGCAGGGTCGCAGCCCCAGCATTTT	CASNSMSAGSQPQHF
TRBV5-6	TRBJ1-5	NA	TRBD1	TGTGCCAGCAGCTTCAGACAGGGGGCAGGAGGGAATCAGCCCCAGCATTTT	CASSFRQGAGGNQPQHF
TRBV5-6	TRBJ2-7	NA	TRBD1	TGTGCCAGCAGCTTGGTGAACAGGGGGCATGGGTACGAGCAGTACTTC	CASSLVNRGHGYEQYF
TRBV6-5	TRBJ1-2	NA	TRBD1	TGTGCCAGCATGAGGGGACAGGGGTATGGCTACACCTTC	CASMRGQGYGYTF
TRBV28	TRBJ2-4	NA	NA	TGTGCCAGCAGTTTGGGTGGAGCCAAAAACATTCAGTACTTC	CASSLGGAKNIQYF
TRBV5-1	TRBJ1-1	NA	NA	TGCGCCAGCGGGATAAGACAGAGTCTGAGCACTGAAGCTTTCTTT	CASGIRQSLSTEAFF
TRBV19	TRBJ1-5	once	NA	TGTGCCAGTAGTATAGAGCAGGGGTCCCTAGTACGTCAGCCCCAGCATTTT	CASSIEQGSLVRQPQHF
TRBV6-6	TRBJ1-1	NA	NA	TGTGCCAGCAGACGCAACAAGAACACTGAAGCTTTCTTT	CASRRNKNTEAFF
TRBV2	TRBJ2-7	NA	NA	TGTGCCAGCAGTGATTACGAGCAGTACTTC	CASSDYEQYF
TRBV19	TRBJ1-1	few	NA	TGTGCCAGTAGTATGAGAGGGGTCAACACTGAAGCTTTCTTT	CASSMRGVNTEAFF
TRBV5-4	TRBJ2-5	NA	TRBD2	TGTGCCAGCAGAACTGCCGGGACTAGCGGGGAGACCCAGTACTTC	CASRTAGTSGETQYF
TRBV6-5	TRBJ2-1	NA	NA	TGTGCCAGCCGGAGGCCCGGCGACAATGAGCAGTTCTTC	CASRRPGDNEQFF
TRBV30	TRBJ2-3	NA	NA	TGTGCCTGGAGTCGGGGAAGCACAGATACGCAGTATTTT	CAWSRGSTDTQYF
TRBV28	TRBJ2-3	NA	TRBD2	TGTGCCAGCAAACCCAGGACTAGCGGGGGCGAGAGGGGGCTCGGGGATACGCAGTATTTT	CASKPRTSGGERGLGDTQYF
TRBV11-2	TRBJ2-7	NA	NA	TGTGCCAGCAGCGACAGGACATCTTGGGGGCAGTACTTC	CASSDRTSWGQYF
TRBV15	TRBJ1-3	NA	TRBD1	TGTGCCACCAGCAGAGGGCACAGGGGTAACGGAAACACCATATATTTT	CATSRGHRGNGNTIYF
TRBV7-6	TRBJ2-4	NA	NA	TGTGCCAGCAGCCCCTCTCCCCAGGGGGCCAAAAACATTCAGTACTTC	CASSPSPQGAKNIQYF
TRBV30	TRBJ1-1	NA	NA	TGTGCCTGGAATATGGACACTGAAGCTTTCTTT	CAWNMDTEAFF
TRBV4-2	TRBJ1-4	NA	TRBD1	TGTGCCAGCAGCCAAGATCTGGTAGGGGGCAAGCTCGCGACTAATGAAAAACTGTTTTTT	CASSQDLVGGKLATNEKLFF